This entry lists 11 T cell receptor beta chains sequenced from one sample in a study of cytomegalovirus exposure and HLA in healthy donors. TCRdb keeps only in-frame clones here, not all; method: immunoSEQ multiplex PCR. Of 190,000 or so clones listed, 75% to 85% were seen once; the top ten hold around an eighth. The sample was PBMCs. Source of these receptors: a woman in her thirties in good health and CMV-seropositive.

The gene calls are TRBV11-3 and TRBJ2-2; a weak D match, TRBD2 (5 bases). Germline V lookup: CDR1 SGHNT, CDR2 YENEEA. The V end lost 6 bases, the J end lost 4 bases, and 12 bases lay between the germline ends. The CDR3 contains 14 residues. In nucleotides, the CDR3 is TGTGCCAGCAGTCTACTAGGGAGCACCGGGGAGCTGTTTTTT. This encodes CASSLLGSTGELFF.

The genes are TRBV19 and TRBJ1-5, with a possible D match to TRBD1 (5 bases). This CDR3 has 13 residues. Trimming took 7 bases from V and 7 from J, leaving 14 bases between them. Per the germline V gene, CDR1 is LNHDA and CDR2 is SQIVND (reference sequence). CDR3 coding DNA: TGTGCCAGTAAGGATAAGGGGCTCCAGCCCCAGCATTTT. Translation gives CASKDKGLQPQHF. Supplemented by reference TRBV19 and TRBJ1-5, the full variable domain reads DGGITQSPKYLFRKEGQNVTLSCEQNLNHDAMYWYRQDPGQGLRLIYYSQIVNDFQKGDIAEGYSVSREKKESFPLTVTSAQKNPTAFYLCASKDKGLQPQHFGDGTRLSIL.

The rearrangement uses TRBV28 and TRBJ2-3; 8 bases align to TRBD2. This CDR3 has 15 residues. J was trimmed by 2 bases and V by 5 bases; bases with no gene match: 6. Germline values: CDR1 MDHEN, CDR2 SYDVKM. This CDR3 is CASSAGTRHTDTQYF. For the CDR3, the DNA is TGTGCCAGCAGTGCCGGGACTAGACACACAGATACGCAGTATTTT.

The chain couples TRBV2 to TRBJ1-3; perhaps TRBD1 as D (5 bases). V was trimmed by 7 bases and J by 9 bases, leaving 10 bases between them. This CDR3 is built from 11 residues. CDR1 is SNHLY, CDR2 FYNNEI, per germline. The CDR3: CASTPGGTIYF. CDR3 sequence (DNA): TGTGCCAGCACCCCGGGGGGCACCATATATTTT.

The chain couples TRBV25-1 to TRBJ1-2, with TRBD1 matching 7 bases. The junction had 6 bases not matched to a gene; V was cut back by 2 bases and J by 3 bases. The CDR3 contains 15 residues. Per the germline V gene, CDR1 is MGHDK and CDR2 is SYGVNS. This CDR3 is CASSEPGQRDYGYTF. The DNA of the CDR3 is TGTGCCAGCAGTGAACCGGGACAGCGGGACTATGGCTACACCTTC.

The V and J genes are TRBV28 and TRBJ1-2; no clear D. The V gene's germline CDR1 is MDHEN and CDR2 SYDVKM. The CDR3 consists of 12 residues. Deletions cut 2 bases from V and 6 bases from J, with 7 bases between. In DNA form, the CDR3 reads TGTGCCAGCAGTTTAGCGGGGAATGGCTACACCTTC. This encodes CASSLAGNGYTF.

The genes are TRBV29-1 and TRBJ2-2; tentatively, D is TRBD2 (6 bases). V was clipped by 1 base and J by 4 bases, with 10 bases between them. The CDR3 is 14 amino acids. CDR1 is SQVTM and CDR2 is ANQGSEA in the germline V gene. The CDR3 DNA is TGCAGCGTTGAAGTGTCGGGGGTCACCGGGGAGCTGTTTTTT. This encodes CSVEVSGVTGELFF.

The genes are TRBV10-2 and TRBJ1-1; TRBD1 aligns across 7 bases. Per germline, CDR1 WSHSY and CDR2 SAAADI. J gave up 4 bases and V 6 bases, and 11 bases lay outside the gene matches. This CDR3 region has 15 residues. The CDR3 sequence: CASRPLRDRATEAFF. CDR3 in DNA: TGCGCCAGCAGGCCCTTACGTGACAGGGCCACTGAAGCTTTCTTT.

This rearrangement joins TRBV6-1 to TRBJ2-7; TRBD1 aligns across 7 bases. J gave up 2 bases and V 6 bases, and 7 bases lay outside the gene matches. The germline gives CDR1 MNHNS, CDR2 SASEGT. The CDR3 is 14 residues long. CDR3 amino acids: CASRPGQVTYEQYF. The CDR3 bases are TGTGCCAGCAGACCAGGACAGGTGACCTACGAGCAGTACTTC.

This rearrangement joins TRBV4-1 to TRBJ2-7; 9 positions agree with TRBD1. Germline loops: CDR1 MGHRA, CDR2 YSYEKL. The CDR3 is 14 residues long. The ends lost 3 bases at V and 7 bases at J; junction bases unmatched: 7. CDR3 in DNA: TGCGCCAGCAGCCAGACAGGGGGAGCGGGAGAGCAGTACTTC. This sequence encodes CASSQTGGAGEQYF.

The V and J genes are TRBV5-1 and TRBJ2-7, with a possible D match to TRBD2 (5 bases). Germline-derived CDR1 and CDR2 are SGHRS and YFSETQ. The CDR3 length is 14 residues. The V end was cut by 0 bases, the J end by 1 base, with 8 bases between. The CDR3 here is CASSLGRESYEQYF. The CDR3 coding sequence is TGCGCCAGCAGCTTGGGTAGGGAGTCCTACGAGCAGTACTTC.